This TCR beta chain was retrieved from a study of OX40 agonist ivuxolimab in advanced cancers. With regard to this clone: The antigen is not known.

Study-level points and caveats: Both blood CD4+ and CD8+ T cells showed clonal growth by week 6 at 0.1 to 3.0 mg/kg. Expanded peripheral T cell antigen specificity was not determined.

Germline lookup yields CDR1 LGHNA and CDR2 YNFKEQ. V lost 4 bases, J lost 8 bases, and 24 bases lay in between. CDR3 length equals 17 residues. Only in-frame clones appear in the TCRdb table, and some are missing; sequencing was by immunoSEQ multiplex PCR. The sample carries about 45,000 clones, about 93% recorded once. This chain connects TRBV4-2 to TRBJ2-1; possibly TRBD1 for D (5 bases). The sample was CD4+ or CD8+ T cells sorted from blood, taken in a trial of the OX40 agonist ivuxolimab. The receptor was isolated from an adult with an advanced solid tumor such as melanoma, head and neck, liver or kidney cancer. The CDR3 bases are TGTGCCAGCAGCCCCTCTAGTAAACAGGTTTTTTCACATGAGCAGTTCTTC. This gives the protein CASSPSSKQVFSHEQFF.